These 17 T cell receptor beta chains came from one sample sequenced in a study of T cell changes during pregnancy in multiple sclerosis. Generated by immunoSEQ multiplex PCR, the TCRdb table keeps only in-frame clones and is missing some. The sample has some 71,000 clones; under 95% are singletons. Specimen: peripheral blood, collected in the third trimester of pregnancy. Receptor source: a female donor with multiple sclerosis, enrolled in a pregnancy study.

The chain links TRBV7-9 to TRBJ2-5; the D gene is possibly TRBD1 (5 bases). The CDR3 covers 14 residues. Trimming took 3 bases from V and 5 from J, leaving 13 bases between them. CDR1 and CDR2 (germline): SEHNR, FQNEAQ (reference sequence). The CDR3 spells CASSLDTGMETQYF. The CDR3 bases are TGTGCCAGCAGCTTGGACACTGGTATGGAGACCCAGTACTTC.

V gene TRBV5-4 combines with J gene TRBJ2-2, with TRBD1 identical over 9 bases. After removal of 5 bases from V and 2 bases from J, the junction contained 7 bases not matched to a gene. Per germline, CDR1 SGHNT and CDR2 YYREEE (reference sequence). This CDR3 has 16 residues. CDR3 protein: CASSDWTGVNTGELFF. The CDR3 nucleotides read TGTGCCAGCAGTGACTGGACAGGGGTTAACACCGGGGAGCTGTTTTTT.

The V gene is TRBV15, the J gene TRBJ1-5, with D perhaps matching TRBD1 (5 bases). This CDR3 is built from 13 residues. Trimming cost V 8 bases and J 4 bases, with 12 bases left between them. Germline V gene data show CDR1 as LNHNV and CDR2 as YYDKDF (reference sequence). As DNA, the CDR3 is TGTGCCACCGCCGGGGGATGGAATCAGCCCCAGCATTTT. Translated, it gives CATAGGWNQPQHF.

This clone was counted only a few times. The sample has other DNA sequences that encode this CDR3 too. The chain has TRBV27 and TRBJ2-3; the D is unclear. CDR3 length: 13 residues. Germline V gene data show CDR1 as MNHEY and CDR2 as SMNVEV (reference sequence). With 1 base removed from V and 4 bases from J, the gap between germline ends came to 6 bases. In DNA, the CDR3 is TGTGCCAGCAGTTTATACACCGCAGATACGCAGTATTTT. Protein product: CASSLYTADTQYF.

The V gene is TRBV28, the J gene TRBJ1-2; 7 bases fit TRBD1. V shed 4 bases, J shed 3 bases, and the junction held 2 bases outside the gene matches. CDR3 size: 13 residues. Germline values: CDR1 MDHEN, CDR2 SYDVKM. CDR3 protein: CASSYGQDYGYTF. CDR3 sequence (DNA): TGTGCCAGCAGTTACGGACAGGACTATGGCTACACCTTC.

Written as DNA, the CDR3 is TGTGCCAGCAGATCCGGACTAGAAGGGGCCGGGGAGCTGTTTTTT. Translated, it gives CASRSGLEGAGELFF. The chain links TRBV27 to TRBJ2-2, with 7 bases fitting TRBD2. Germline V gene data show CDR1 as MNHEY and CDR2 as SMNVEV (reference sequence). CDR3 length: 15 residues. With V trimmed by 6 bases and J by 6 bases, 10 bases remained unmatched.

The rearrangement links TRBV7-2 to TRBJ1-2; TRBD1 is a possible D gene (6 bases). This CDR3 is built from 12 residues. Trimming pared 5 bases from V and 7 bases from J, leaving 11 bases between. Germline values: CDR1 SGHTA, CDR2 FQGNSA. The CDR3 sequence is CASSHGTFGYTF. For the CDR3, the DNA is TGTGCCAGCAGCCACGGGACATTTGGCTACACCTTC.

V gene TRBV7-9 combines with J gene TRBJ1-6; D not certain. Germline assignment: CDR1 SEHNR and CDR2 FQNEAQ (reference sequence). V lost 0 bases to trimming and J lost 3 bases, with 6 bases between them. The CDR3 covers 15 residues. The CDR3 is CASSLAAIYNSPLHF. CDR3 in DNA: TGTGCCAGCAGCTTAGCGGCCATCTATAATTCACCCCTCCACTTT.

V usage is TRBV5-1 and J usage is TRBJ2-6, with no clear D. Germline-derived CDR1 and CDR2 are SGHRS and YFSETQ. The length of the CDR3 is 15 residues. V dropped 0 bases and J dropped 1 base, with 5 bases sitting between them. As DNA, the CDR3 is TGCGCCAGCAGCTTGGATCCGTCTGGGGCCAACGTCCTGACTTTC. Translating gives CASSLDPSGANVLTF.

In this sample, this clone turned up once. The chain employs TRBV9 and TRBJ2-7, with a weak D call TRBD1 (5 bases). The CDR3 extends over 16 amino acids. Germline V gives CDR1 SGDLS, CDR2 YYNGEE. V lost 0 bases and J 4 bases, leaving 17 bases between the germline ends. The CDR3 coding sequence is TGTGCCAGCAGCGTAGGTCTGGCAGGGCGTGGGTACGAGCAGTACTTC. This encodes CASSVGLAGRGYEQYF.

The CDR3 sequence is CASNLRDRGRDEQFF. The CDR3 nucleotides read TGTGCCAGCAACCTCCGGGACAGGGGGCGTGATGAGCAGTTCTTC. The rearrangement joins TRBV28 to TRBJ2-1, with TRBD1 matching 12 bases. Germline V gene sequence: CDR1 MDHEN, CDR2 SYDVKM. The ends lost 7 bases at V and 8 bases at J; junction bases unmatched: 9. The CDR3 spans 15 residues.

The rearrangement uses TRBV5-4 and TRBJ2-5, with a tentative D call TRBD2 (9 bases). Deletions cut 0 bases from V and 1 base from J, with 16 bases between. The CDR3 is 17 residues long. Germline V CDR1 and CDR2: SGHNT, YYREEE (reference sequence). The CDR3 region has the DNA TGTGCCAGCAGCTTGGGGCGGGGGGGACAGGTCCAAGAGACCCAGTACTTC. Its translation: CASSLGRGGQVQETQYF.

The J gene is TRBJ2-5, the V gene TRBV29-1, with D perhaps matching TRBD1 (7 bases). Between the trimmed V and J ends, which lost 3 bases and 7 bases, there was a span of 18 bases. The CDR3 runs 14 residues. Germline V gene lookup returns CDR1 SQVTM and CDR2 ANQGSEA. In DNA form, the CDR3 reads TGCAGCGTTGATGAAGGGGGGAAGGGGGCGACCCAGTACTTC. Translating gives CSVDEGGKGATQYF.

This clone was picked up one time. CDR3: CSVGSRNIQYF. CDR3 nucleotides: TGCAGCGTTGGGAGCAGAAACATTCAGTACTTC. The genes are TRBV29-1 and TRBJ2-4, with D unresolved. The V and J ends lost 4 bases and 6 bases respectively, with 7 bases between them. This CDR3 has 11 residues. The V gene's germline CDR1 is SQVTM and CDR2 ANQGSEA.

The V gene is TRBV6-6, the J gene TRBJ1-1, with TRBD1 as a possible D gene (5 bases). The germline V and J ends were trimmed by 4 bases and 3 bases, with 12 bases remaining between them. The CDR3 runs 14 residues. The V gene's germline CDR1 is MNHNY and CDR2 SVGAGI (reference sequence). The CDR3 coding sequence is TGTGCCAGCAGTTTCCAGGGAACCTACACTGAAGCTTTCTTT. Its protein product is CASSFQGTYTEAFF.

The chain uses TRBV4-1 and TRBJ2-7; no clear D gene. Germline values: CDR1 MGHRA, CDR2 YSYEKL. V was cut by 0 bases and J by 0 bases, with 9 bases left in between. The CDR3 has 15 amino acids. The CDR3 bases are TGCGCCAGCAGCCAAGATCGTCAGGCCTCCTACGAGCAGTACTTC. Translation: CASSQDRQASYEQYF.

CDR3 bases: TGCAGTGCAGGGGGTCAGCCCCAGCATTTT. Translation: CSAGGQPQHF. The chain carries TRBV20-1 and TRBJ1-5; TRBD1 might be the D (6 bases). The CDR3 is made up of 10 amino acids. Per germline, CDR1 DFQATT and CDR2 SNEGSKA (reference sequence). Trimming pared 6 bases from V and 6 bases from J, leaving 6 bases between.